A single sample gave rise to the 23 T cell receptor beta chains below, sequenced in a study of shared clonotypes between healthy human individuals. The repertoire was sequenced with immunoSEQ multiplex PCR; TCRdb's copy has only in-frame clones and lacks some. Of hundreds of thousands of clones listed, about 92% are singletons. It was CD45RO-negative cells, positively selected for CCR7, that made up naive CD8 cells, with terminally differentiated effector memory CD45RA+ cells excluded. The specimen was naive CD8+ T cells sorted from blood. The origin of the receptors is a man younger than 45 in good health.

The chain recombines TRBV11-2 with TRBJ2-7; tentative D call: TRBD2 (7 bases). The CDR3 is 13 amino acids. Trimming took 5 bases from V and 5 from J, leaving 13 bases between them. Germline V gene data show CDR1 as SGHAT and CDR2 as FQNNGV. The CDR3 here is CASSPKGGDEQYF. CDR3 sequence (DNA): TGTGCCAGCAGCCCCAAGGGGGGGGACGAGCAGTACTTC.

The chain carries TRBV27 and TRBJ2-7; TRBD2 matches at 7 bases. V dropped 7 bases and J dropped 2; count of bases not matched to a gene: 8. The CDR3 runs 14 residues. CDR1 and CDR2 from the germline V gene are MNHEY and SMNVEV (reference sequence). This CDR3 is CASKRGGTAYEQYF. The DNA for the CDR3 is TGTGCCAGCAAGCGGGGCGGAACAGCCTACGAGCAGTACTTC.

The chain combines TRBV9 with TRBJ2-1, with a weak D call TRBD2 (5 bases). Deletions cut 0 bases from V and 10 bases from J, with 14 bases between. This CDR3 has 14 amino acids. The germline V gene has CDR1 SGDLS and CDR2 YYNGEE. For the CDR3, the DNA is TGTGCCAGCAGCGTAGATCTAGCCTCGGAGGAGCAGTTCTTC. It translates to CASSVDLASEEQFF.

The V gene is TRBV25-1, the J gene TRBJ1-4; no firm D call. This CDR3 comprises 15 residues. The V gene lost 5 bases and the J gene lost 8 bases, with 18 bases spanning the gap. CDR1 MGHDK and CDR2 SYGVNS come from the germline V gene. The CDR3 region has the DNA TGTGCCAGCAGTCAGGACCGGGTTGGTCAAGAAAAACTGTTTTTT. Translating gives CASSQDRVGQEKLFF.

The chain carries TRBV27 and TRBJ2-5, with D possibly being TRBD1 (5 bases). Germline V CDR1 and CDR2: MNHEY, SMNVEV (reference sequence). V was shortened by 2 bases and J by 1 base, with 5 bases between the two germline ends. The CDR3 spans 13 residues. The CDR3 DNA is TGTGCCAGCAGTTTAGACAGCCAAGAGACCCAGTACTTC. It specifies CASSLDSQETQYF.

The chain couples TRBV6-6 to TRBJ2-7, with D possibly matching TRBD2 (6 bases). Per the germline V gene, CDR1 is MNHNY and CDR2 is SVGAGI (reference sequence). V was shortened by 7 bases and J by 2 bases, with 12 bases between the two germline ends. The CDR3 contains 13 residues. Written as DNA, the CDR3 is TGTGCCAGCAACTGGGACTTAACCTACGAGCAGTACTTC. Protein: CASNWDLTYEQYF.

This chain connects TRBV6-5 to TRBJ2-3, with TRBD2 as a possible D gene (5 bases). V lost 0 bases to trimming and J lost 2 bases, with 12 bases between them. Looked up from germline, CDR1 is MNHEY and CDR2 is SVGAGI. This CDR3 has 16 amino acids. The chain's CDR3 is CASSYSLEAYTDTQYF. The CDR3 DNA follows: TGTGCCAGCAGTTACTCGCTGGAGGCTTACACAGATACGCAGTATTTT.

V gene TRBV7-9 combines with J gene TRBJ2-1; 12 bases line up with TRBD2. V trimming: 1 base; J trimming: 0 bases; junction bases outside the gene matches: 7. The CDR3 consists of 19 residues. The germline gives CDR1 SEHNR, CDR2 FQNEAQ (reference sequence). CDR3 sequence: CASSLVGTSGRSSYNEQFF. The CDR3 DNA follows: TGTGCCAGCAGCTTAGTAGGGACTAGCGGGCGCTCCTCCTACAATGAGCAGTTCTTC.

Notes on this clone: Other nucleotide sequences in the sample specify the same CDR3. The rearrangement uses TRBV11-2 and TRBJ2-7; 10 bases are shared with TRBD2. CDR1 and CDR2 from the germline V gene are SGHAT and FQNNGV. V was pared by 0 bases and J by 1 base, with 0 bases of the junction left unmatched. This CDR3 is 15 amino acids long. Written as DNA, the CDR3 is TGTGCCAGCAGCTTAGAACTAGCGGGGTCCTACGAGCAGTACTTC. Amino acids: CASSLELAGSYEQYF.

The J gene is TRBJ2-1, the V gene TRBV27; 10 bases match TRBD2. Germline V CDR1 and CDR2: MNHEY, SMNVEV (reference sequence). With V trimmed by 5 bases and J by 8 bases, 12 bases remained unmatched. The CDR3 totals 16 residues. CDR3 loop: CASSPHPQAGGDEQFF. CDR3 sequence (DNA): TGTGCCAGCAGTCCACACCCCCAAGCGGGAGGGGATGAGCAGTTCTTC.

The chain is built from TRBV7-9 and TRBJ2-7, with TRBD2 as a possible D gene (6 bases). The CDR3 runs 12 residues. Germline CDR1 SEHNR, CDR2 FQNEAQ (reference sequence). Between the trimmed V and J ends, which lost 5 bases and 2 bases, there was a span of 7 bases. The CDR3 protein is CASSGGTYEQYF. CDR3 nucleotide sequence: TGTGCCAGCAGCGGGGGGACCTACGAGCAGTACTTC.

CDR3 sequence (DNA): TGTGCCAGCAGCTTAGCTAGTGACTCGGAGACCCAGTACTTC. It yields the protein CASSLASDSETQYF. The chain recombines TRBV13 with TRBJ2-5; no definite D call. Trimming took 1 base from V and 5 from J, leaving 11 bases between them. The CDR3 has 14 amino acids. CDR1 is PRHDT, CDR2 FYEKMQ, per germline (reference sequence).

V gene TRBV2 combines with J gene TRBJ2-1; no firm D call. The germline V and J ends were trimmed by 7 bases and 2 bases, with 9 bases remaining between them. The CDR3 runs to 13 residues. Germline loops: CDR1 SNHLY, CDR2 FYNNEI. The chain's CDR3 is CASKGRPYNEQFF. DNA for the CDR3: TGTGCCAGCAAGGGCAGGCCCTACAATGAGCAGTTCTTC.

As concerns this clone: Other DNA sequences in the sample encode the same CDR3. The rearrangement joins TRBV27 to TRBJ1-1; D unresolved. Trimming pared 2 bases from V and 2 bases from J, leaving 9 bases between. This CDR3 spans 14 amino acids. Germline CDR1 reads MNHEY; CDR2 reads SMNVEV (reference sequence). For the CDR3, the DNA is TGTGCCAGCAGTTTACGCCCCGTTAACACTGAAGCTTTCTTT. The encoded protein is CASSLRPVNTEAFF.

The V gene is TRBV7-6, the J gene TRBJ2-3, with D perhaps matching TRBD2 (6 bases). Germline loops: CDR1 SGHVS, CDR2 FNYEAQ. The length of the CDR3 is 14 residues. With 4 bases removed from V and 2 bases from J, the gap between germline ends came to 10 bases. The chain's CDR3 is CASSSAGYTDTQYF. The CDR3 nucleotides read TGTGCCAGCAGCTCTGCGGGATACACAGATACGCAGTATTTT.

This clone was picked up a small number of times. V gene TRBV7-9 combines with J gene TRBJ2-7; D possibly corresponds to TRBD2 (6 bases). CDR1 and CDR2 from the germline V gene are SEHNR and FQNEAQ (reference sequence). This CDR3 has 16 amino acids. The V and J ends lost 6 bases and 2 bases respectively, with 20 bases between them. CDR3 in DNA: TGTGCCAGCAGTTCCTCCTCGACTAGAGCCACCTACGAGCAGTACTTC. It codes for CASSSSSTRATYEQYF.

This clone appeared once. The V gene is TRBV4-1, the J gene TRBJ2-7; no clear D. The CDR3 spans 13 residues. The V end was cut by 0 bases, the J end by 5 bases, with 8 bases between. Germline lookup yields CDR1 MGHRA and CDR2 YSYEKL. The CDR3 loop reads CASSQDVPDEQYF. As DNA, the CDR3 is TGCGCCAGCAGCCAAGATGTCCCTGACGAGCAGTACTTC.

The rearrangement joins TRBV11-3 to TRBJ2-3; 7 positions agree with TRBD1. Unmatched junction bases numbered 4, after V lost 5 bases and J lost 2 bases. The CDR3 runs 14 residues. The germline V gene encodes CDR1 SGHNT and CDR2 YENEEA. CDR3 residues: CASSRGQTTDTQYF. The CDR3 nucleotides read TGTGCCAGCAGCCGGGGACAGACCACAGATACGCAGTATTTT.

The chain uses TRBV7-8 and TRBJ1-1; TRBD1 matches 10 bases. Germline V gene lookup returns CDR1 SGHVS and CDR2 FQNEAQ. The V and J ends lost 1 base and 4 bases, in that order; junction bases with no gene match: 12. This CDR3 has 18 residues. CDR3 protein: CASSLGDRGLSSITEAFF. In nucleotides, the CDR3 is TGTGCCAGCAGCTTAGGCGACAGGGGGCTATCTTCGATCACTGAAGCTTTCTTT. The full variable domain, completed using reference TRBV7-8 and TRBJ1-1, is GAGVSQSPRYKVAKRGQDVALRCDPISGHVSLFWYQQALGQGPEFLTYFQNEAQLDKSGLPSDRFFAERPEGSVSTLKIQRTQQEDSAVYLCASSLGDRGLSSITEAFFGQGTRLTVV.

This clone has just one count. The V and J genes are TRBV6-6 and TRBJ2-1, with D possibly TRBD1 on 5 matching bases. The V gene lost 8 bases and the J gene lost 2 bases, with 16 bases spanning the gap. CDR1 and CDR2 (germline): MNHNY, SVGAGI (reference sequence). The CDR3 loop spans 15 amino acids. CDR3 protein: CASAVAGFAYNEQFF. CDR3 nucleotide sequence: TGTGCCAGCGCCGTCGCAGGGTTTGCCTACAATGAGCAGTTCTTC.

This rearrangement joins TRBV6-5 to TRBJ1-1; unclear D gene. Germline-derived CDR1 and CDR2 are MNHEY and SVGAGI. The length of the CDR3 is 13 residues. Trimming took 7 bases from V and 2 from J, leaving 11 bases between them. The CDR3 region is CASMETRNTEAFF. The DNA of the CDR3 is TGTGCCAGCATGGAGACGAGAAACACTGAAGCTTTCTTT.

CDR3 nucleotides: TGCAGCGTTGACCCGGGCGAGTCTACCACAGATACGCAGTATTTT. This codes for CSVDPGESTTDTQYF. The chain recombines TRBV29-1 with TRBJ2-3; unclear D gene. CDR1 and CDR2 (germline): SQVTM, ANQGSEA. The CDR3 runs 15 residues. The V gene lost 3 bases and the J gene lost 2 bases, with 15 bases spanning the gap.

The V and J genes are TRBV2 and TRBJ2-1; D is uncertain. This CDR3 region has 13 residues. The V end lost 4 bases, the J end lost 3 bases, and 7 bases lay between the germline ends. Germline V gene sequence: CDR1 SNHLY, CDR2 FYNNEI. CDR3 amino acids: CASSVDRYNEQFF. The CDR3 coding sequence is TGTGCCAGCAGTGTCGACCGCTACAATGAGCAGTTCTTC.